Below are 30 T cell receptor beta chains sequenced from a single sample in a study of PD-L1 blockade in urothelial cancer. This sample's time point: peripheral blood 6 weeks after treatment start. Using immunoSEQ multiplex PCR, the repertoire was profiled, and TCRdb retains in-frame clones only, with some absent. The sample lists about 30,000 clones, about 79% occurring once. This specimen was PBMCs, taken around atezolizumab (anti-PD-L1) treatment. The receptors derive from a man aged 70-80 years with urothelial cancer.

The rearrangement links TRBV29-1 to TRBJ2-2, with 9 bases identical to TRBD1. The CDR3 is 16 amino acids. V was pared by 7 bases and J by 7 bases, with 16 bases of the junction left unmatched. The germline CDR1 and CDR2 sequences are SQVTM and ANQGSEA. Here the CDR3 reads CSGTGQTGGTDGELFF. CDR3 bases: TGCAGCGGGACTGGCCAGACAGGGGGTACGGACGGGGAGCTGTTTTTT.

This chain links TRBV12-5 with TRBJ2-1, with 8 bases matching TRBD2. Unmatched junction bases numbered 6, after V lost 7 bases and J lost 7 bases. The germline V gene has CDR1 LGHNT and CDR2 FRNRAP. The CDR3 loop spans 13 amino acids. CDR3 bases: TGTGCTAGTGTTCCCCCGGGGGGGAATGAGCAGTTCTTC. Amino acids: CASVPPGGNEQFF.

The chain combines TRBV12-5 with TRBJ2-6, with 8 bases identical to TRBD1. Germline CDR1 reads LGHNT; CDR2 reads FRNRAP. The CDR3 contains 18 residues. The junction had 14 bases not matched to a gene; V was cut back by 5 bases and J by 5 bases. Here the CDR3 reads CASGTGGAGQSRANVLTF. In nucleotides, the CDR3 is TGTGCTAGTGGTACAGGGGGTGCAGGACAAAGTCGGGCCAACGTCCTGACTTTC. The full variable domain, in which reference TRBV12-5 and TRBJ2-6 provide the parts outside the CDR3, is DARVTQTPRHKVTEMGQEVTMRCQPILGHNTVFWYRQTMMQGLELLAYFRNRAPLDDSGMPKDRFSAEMPDATLATLKIQPSEPRDSAVYFCASGTGGAGQSRANVLTFGAGSRLTVL.

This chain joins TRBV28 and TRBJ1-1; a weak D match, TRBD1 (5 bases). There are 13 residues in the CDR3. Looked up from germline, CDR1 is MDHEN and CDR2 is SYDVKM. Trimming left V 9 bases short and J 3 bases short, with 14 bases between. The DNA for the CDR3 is TGTGCCAGTACCCCTGGAGGGGACACTGAAGCTTTCTTT. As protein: CASTPGGDTEAFF.

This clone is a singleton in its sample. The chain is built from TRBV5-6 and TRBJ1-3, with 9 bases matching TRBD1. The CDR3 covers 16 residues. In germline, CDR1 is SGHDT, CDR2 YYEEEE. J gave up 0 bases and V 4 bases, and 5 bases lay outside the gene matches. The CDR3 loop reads CASSILTGGSGNTIYF. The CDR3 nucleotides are TGTGCCAGCAGCATTCTGACAGGGGGCTCTGGAAACACCATATATTTT.

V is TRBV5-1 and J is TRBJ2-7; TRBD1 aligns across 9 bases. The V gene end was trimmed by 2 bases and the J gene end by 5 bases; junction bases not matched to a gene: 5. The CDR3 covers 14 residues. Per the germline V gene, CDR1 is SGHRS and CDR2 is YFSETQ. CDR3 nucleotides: TGCGCCAGCAGCTTACCGGGACAGGGCGACGAGCAGTACTTC. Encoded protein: CASSLPGQGDEQYF. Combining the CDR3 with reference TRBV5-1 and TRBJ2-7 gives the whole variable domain KAGVTQTPRYLIKTRGQQVTLSCSPISGHRSVSWYQQTPGQGLQFLFEYFSETQRNKGNFPGRFSGRQFSNSRSEMNVSTLELGDSALYLCASSLPGQGDEQYFGPGTRLTVT.

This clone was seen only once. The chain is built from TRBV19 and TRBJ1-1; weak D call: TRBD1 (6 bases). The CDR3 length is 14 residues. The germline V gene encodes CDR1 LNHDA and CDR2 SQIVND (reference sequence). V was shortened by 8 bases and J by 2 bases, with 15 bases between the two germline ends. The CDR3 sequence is CASRPRQENTEAFF. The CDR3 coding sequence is TGTGCCAGTCGCCCCAGACAGGAAAACACTGAAGCTTTCTTT.

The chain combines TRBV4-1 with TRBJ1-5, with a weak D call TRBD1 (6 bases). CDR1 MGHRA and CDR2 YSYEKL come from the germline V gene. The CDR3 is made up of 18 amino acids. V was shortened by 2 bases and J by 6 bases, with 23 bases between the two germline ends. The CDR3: CASSQQDGGGGTGQPQHF. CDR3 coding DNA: TGCGCCAGCAGCCAACAAGATGGGGGCGGGGGAACAGGTCAGCCCCAGCATTTT.

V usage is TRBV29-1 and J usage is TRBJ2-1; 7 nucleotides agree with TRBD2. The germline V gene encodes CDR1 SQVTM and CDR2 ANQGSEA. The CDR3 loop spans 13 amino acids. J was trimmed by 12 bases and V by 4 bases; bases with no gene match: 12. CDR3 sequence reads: CSVGWGGSGLQFF. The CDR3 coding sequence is TGCAGCGTTGGGTGGGGAGGGTCAGGACTGCAGTTCTTC.

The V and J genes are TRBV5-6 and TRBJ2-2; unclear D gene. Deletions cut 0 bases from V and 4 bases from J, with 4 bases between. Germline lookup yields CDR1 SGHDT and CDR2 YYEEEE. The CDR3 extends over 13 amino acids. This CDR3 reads CASSLASTGELFF. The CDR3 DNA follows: TGTGCCAGCAGCTTGGCTAGCACCGGGGAGCTGTTTTTT.

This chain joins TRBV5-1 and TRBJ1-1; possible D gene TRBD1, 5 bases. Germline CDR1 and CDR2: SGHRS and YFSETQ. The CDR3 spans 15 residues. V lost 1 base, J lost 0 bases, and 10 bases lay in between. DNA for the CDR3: TGCGCCAGCAGCTTGAGGCCAGGGATGAACACTGAAGCTTTCTTT. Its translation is CASSLRPGMNTEAFF. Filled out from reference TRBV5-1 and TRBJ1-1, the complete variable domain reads KAGVTQTPRYLIKTRGQQVTLSCSPISGHRSVSWYQQTPGQGLQFLFEYFSETQRNKGNFPGRFSGRQFSNSRSEMNVSTLELGDSALYLCASSLRPGMNTEAFFGQGTRLTVV.

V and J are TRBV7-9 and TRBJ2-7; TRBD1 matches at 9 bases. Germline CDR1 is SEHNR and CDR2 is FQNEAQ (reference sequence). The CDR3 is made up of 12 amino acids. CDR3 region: CASSSGDRAISV. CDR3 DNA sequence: TGTGCCAGCAGCTCCGGGGACAGGGCGATCTCGGTC.

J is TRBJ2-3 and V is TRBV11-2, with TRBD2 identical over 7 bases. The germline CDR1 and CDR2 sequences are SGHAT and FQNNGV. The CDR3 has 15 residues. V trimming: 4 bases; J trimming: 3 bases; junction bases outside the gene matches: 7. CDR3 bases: TGTGCCAGCAGCTATGGACTAGGAGATACAGATACGCAGTATTTT. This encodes CASSYGLGDTDTQYF.

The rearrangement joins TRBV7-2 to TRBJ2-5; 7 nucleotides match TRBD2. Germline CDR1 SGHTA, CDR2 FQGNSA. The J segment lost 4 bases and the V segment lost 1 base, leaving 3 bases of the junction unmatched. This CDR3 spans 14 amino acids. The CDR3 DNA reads TGTGCCAGCAGCTTAGGCGGGAGAGGAGAGACCCAGTACTTC. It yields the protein CASSLGGRGETQYF.

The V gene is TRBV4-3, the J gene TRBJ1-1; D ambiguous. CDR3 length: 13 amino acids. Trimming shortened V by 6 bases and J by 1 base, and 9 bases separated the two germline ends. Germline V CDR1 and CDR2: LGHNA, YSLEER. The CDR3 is CASSRQENTEAFF. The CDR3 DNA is TGCGCCAGCAGTCGCCAGGAGAACACTGAAGCTTTCTTT.

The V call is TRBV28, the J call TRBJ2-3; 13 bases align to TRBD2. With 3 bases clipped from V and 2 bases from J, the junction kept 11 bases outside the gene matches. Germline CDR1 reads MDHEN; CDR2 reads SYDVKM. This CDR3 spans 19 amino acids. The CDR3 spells CASSLTAGTSGKVTDTQYF. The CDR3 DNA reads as TGTGCCAGCAGTTTGACAGCCGGGACTAGCGGGAAGGTCACAGATACGCAGTATTTT.

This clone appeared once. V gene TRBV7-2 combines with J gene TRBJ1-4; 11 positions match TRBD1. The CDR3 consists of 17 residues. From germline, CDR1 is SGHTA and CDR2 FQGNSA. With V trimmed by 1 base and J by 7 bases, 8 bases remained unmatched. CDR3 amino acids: CASSLDRDRGFVEKLFF. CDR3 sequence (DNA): TGTGCCAGCAGCTTAGACCGGGACAGGGGGTTCGTTGAAAAACTGTTTTTT.

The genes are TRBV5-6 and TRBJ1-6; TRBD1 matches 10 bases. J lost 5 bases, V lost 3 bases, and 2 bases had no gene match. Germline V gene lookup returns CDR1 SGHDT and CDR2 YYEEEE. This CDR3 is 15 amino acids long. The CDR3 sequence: CASSSGTGDNSPLHF. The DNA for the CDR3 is TGTGCCAGCAGCTCTGGGACAGGGGATAATTCACCCCTCCACTTT.

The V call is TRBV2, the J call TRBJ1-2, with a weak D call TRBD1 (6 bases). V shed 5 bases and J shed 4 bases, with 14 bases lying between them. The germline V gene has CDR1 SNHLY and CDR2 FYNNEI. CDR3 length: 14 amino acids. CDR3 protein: CASSMSGVGYGYTF. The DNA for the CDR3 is TGTGCCAGCAGTATGTCAGGGGTGGGCTATGGCTACACCTTC.

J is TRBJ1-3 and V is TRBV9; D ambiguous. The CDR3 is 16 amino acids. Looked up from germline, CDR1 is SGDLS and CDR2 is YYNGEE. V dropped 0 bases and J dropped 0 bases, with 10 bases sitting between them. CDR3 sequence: CASSVDMVSSGNTIYF. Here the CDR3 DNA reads TGTGCCAGCAGCGTAGATATGGTGAGCTCTGGAAACACCATATATTTT.

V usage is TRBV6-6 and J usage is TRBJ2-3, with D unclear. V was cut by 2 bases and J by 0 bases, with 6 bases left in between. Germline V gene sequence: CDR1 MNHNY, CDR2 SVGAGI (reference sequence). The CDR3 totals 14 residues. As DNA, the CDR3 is TGTGCCAGCAGTTACCAGTCTAGCACAGATACGCAGTATTTT. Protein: CASSYQSSTDTQYF.

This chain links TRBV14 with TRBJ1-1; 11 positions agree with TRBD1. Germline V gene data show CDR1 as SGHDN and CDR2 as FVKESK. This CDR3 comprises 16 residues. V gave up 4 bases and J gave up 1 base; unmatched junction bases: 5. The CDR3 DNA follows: TGTGCCAGCAGCCTTAGGACAGGGGGCGAGAACACTGAAGCTTTCTTT. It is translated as CASSLRTGGENTEAFF.

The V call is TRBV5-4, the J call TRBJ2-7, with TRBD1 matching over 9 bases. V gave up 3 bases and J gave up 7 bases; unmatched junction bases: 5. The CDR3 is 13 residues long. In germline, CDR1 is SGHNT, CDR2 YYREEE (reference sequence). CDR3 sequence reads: CASSSRDRDEQYF. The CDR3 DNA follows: TGTGCCAGCAGCTCCCGGGACAGGGATGAGCAGTACTTC.

The CDR3 protein is CASSPPGQGIGGYTF. The CDR3 DNA reads as TGTGCCAGCTCACCACCGGGACAGGGGATCGGTGGCTACACCTTC. This chain connects TRBV18 to TRBJ1-2; 10 bases agree with TRBD1. Germline loops: CDR1 KGHSH, CDR2 LQKENI. The ends lost 0 bases at V and 7 bases at J; junction bases unmatched: 5. This CDR3 comprises 15 residues.

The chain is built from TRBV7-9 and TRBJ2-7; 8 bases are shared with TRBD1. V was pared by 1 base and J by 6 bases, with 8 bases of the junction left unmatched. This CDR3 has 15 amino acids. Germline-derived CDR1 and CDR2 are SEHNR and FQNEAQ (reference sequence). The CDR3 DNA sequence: TGTGCCAGCAGCTTAGTACGACAGGGGACTGTCGAGCAGTACTTC. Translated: CASSLVRQGTVEQYF.

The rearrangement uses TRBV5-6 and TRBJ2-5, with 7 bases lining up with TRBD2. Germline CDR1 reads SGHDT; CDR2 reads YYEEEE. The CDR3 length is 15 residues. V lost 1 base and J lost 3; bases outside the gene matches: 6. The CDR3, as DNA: TGTGCCAGCAGCTTGCGCGACGGGAGGAAAGAGACCCAGTACTTC. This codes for CASSLRDGRKETQYF.

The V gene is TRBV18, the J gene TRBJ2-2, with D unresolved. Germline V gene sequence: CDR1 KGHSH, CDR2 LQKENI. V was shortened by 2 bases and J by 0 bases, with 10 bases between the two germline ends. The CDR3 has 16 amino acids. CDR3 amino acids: CASSPITVTNTGELFF. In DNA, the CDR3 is TGTGCCAGCTCACCAATAACGGTGACGAACACCGGGGAGCTGTTTTTT. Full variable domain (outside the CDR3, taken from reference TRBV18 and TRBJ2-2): NAGVMQNPRHLVRRRGQEARLRCSPMKGHSHVYWYRQLPEEGLKFMVYLQKENIIDESGMPKERFSAEFPKEGPSILRIQQVVRGDSAAYFCASSPITVTNTGELFFGEGSRLTVL.

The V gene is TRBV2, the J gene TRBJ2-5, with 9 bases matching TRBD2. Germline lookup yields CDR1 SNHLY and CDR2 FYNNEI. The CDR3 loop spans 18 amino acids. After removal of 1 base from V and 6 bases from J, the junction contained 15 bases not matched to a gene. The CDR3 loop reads CASSEGGSGGANIKTQYF. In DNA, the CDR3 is TGTGCCAGCAGTGAAGGGGGTAGCGGGGGAGCGAATATCAAGACCCAGTACTTC.

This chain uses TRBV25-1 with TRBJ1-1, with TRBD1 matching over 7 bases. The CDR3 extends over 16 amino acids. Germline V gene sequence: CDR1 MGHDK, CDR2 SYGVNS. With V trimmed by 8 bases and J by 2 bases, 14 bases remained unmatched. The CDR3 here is CASAQTQGIGNTEAFF. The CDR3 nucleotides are TGTGCCAGCGCCCAGACACAGGGGATTGGAAACACTGAAGCTTTCTTT. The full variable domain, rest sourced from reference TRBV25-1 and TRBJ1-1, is EADIYQTPRYLVIGTGKKITLECSQTMGHDKMYWYQQDPGMELHLIHYSYGVNSTEKGDLSSESTVSRIRTEHFPLTLESARPSHTSQYLCASAQTQGIGNTEAFFGQGTRLTVV.

The CDR3 region has the DNA TGTGCCAGCAGCTTAAGGGGGACTTCCCAGGGAGGGGAGCAGTTCTTC. It yields the protein CASSLRGTSQGGEQFF. The chain uses TRBV7-2 and TRBJ2-1; TRBD2 is a possible D gene (7 bases). The CDR3 loop spans 16 amino acids. CDR1 and CDR2 from the germline V gene are SGHTA and FQGNSA. The V end lost 2 bases, the J end lost 10 bases, and 21 bases lay between the germline ends.